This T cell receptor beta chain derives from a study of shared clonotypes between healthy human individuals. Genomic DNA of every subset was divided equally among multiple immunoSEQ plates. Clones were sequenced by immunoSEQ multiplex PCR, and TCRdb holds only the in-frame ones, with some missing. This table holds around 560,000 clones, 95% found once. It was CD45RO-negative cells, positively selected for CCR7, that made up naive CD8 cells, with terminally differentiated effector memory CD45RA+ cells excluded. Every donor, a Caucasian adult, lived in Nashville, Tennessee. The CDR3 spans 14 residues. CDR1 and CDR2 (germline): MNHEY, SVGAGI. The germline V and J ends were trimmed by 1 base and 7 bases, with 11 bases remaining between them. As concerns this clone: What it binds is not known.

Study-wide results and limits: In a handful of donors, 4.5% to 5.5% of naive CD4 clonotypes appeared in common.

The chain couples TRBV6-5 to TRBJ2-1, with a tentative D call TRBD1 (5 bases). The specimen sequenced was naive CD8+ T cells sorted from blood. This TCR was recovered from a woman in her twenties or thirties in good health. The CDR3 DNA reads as TGTGCCAGCAGTTACTTGGGGCCAAAGAATGAGCAGTTCTTC. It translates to CASSYLGPKNEQFF.